The clone carrying this T cell receptor (beta chain) was recorded only once. The entry originates in a study of shared clonotypes between healthy human individuals. The wider study: The people who gave samples were a couple of women and a few men aged 18 to 49.

The V gene's germline CDR1 is MRHNA and CDR2 SNTAGT. This CDR3 has 16 amino acids. Between the trimmed V and J ends, which lost 3 bases and 5 bases, there was a span of 16 bases. Deep-level settings were used for running the assay. Roughly 30,000 T cell genomes, or around 300 ng DNA, went into replicate PCRs of unsorted PBMC. Sequencing used immunoSEQ multiplex PCR; TCRdb keeps in-frame clones, though not all of them. The sample holds approximately 500,000 clones, 70% to 80% seen once. The receptor was isolated from a middle-aged woman in good health. Some clones in this sample may be carry-over from other donors' samples. The rearrangement joins TRBV6-4 to TRBJ2-2, with a possible D match to TRBD2 (6 bases). The sample was PBMCs. CDR3 amino acids: CASSEVGGDGTGELFF. CDR3 bases: TGTGCCAGCAGTGAAGTAGGCGGGGATGGAACCGGGGAGCTGTTTTTT.